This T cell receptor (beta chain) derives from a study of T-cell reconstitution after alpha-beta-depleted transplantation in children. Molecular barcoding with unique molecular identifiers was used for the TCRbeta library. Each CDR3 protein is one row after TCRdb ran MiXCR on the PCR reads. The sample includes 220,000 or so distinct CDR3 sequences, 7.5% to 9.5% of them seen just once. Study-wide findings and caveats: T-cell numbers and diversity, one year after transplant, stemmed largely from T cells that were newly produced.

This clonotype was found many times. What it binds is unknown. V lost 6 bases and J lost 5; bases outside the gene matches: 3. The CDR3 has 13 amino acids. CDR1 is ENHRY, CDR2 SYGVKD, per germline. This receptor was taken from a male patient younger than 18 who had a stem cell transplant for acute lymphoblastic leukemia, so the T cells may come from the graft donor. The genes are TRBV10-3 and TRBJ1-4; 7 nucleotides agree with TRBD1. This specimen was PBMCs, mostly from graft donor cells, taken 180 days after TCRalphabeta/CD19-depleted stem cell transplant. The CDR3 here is CAIRGQSNEKLFF. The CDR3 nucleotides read TGTGCCATCAGGGGACAGTCCAATGAAAAACTGTTTTTT.